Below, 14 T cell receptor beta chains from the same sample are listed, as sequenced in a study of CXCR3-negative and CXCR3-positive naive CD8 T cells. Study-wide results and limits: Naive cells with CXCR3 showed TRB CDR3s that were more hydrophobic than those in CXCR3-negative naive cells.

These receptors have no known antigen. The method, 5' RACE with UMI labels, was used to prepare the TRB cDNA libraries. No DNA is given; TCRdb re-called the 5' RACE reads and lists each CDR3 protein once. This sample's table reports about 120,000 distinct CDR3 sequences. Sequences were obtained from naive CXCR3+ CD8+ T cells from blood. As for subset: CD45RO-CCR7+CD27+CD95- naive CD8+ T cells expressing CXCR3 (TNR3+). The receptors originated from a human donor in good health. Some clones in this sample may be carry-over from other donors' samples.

CDR3 amino acids: CASSLAEGTQPQHF. This sequence joins TRBV7-6 and TRBJ1-5. The CDR3 contains 14 residues. Germline-derived CDR1 and CDR2 are SGHVS and FNYEAQ.

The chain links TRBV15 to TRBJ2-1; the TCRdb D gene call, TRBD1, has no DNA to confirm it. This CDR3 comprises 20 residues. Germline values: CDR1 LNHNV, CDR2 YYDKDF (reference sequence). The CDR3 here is CATSRASISPRDRGRNEQFF.

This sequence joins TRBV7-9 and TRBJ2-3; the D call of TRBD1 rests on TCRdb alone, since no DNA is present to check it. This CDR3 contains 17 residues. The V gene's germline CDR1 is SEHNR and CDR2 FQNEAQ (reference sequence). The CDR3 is CASSEQVPPDPPDTQYF. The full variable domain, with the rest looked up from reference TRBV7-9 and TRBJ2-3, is DTGVSQNPRHKITKRGQNVTFRCDPISEHNRLYWYRQTLGQGPEFLTYFQNEAQLEKSRLLSDRFSAERPKGSFSTLEIQRTEQGDSAMYLCASSEQVPPDPPDTQYFGPGTRLTVL.

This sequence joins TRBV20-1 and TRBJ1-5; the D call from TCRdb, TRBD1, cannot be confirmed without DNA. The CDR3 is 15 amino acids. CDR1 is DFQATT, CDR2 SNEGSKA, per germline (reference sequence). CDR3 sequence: CSASRTGYSNQPQHF.

This CDR3 is CSVPRLGTDTQYF. This chain connects TRBV29-1 to TRBJ2-3. The CDR3 has 13 amino acids. Germline CDR1 reads SQVTM; CDR2 reads ANQGSEA.

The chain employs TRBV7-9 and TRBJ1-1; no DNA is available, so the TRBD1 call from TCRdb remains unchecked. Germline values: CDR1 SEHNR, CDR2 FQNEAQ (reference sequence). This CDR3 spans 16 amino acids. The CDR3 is CASSLARQGMNTEAFF.

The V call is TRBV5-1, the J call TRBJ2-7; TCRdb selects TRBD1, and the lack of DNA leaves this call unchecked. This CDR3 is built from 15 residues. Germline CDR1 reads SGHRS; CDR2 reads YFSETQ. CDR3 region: CASSLTGTGIYEQYF.

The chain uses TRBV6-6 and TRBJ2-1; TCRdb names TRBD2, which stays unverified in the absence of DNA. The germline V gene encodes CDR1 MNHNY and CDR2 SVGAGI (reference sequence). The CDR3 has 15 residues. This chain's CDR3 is CASSYSWTSGNEQFF.

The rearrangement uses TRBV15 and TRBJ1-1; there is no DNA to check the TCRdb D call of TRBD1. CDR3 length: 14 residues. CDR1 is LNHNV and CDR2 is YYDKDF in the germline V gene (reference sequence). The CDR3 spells CATSGRGSNTEAFF.

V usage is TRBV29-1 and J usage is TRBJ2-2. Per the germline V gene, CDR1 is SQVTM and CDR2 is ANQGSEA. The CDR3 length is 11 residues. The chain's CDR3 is CSVLSTGELFF.

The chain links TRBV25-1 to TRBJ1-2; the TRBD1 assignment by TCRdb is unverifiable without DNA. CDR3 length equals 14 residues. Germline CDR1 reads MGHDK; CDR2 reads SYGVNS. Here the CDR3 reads CASSPGNGVYGYTF.

The CDR3 region is CASSATPGTVFQETQYF. This chain links TRBV9 with TRBJ2-5; TCRdb proposes TRBD1, but this gene call is untestable without DNA. The CDR3 totals 17 residues. Germline V CDR1 and CDR2: SGDLS, YYNGEE.

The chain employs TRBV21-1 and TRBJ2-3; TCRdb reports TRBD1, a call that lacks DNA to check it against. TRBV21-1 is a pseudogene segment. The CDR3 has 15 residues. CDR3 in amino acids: CASSSRDRSSDTQYF.

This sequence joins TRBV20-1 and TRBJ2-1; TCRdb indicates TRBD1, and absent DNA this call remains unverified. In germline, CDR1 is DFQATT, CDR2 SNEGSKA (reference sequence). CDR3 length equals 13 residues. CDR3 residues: CSASGPTYNEQFF.